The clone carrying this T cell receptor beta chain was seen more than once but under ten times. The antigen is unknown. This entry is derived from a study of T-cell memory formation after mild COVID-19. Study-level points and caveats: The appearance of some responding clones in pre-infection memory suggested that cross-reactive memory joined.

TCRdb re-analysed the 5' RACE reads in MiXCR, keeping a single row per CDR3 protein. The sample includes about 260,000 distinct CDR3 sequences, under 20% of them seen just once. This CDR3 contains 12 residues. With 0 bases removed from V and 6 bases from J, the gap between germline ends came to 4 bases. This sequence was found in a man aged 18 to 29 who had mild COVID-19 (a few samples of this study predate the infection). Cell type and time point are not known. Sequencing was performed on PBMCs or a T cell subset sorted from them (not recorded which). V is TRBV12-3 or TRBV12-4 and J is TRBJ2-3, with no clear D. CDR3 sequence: CASSLAVDTQYF. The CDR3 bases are TGTGCCAGCAGTTTAGCAGTGGATACGCAGTATTTT.